This T cell receptor (beta chain) was observed in a study of CXCR3-negative and CXCR3-positive naive CD8 T cells. Study-wide results and caveats: Expression of CXCR3 was partially reduced after cryopreservation, and fresh PBMCs were used in most assays. Diversity in memory CD8+ cells fell much lower than the comparably high levels seen in both naive subsets.

The CDR3 contains 16 residues. In germline, CDR1 is SGHNT, CDR2 YENEEA. Regarding this clonotype: Its antigen is still unknown.

UMI-labeled 5' RACE yielded the TRB cDNA libraries. After re-calling the 5' RACE reads, TCRdb lists one entry per CDR3 protein, DNA absent. Its listing shows about 40,000 distinct CDR3 sequences. The chain employs TRBV11-3 and TRBJ2-1; the TCRdb D gene call, TRBD2, has no DNA to confirm it. This TCR came from a human donor in good health. Some clones in this sample may be carry-over from other donors' samples. Sequenced material: memory CD8+ T cells from blood. CDR3 sequence: CASSLDGLNPYNEQFF.